This TCR beta chain came from a study of vaccination and CD4 T cells after COVID-19. Study results and limitations: No early post-infection timepoints were studied, and convalescent patients studied were relatively few.

In its sample, this clonotype was seen a few times. The antigen remains unidentified. Germline V gives CDR1 LNHDA, CDR2 SQIVND (reference sequence). Unmatched junction bases numbered 6, after V lost 7 bases and J lost 4 bases. There are 13 residues in the CDR3. Treatment meaning: approximately 9-day PBMC culture with coronavirus spike peptide pools or control peptides (ViraFEST assay). Oncomine TCR Beta short-read sequencing was applied to DNA from cultured CD4+ T cells. Each CDR3 protein is one row after TCRdb ran MiXCR on the PCR reads. The sample shows more than 9,500 distinct CDR3 sequences, more than 40% of them seen only once.

The gene calls are TRBV19 and TRBJ1-1; 7 positions match TRBD1. The sequence was obtained from a human donor who had recovered from COVID-19. What was sequenced was CD4+ T cells from blood, cultured in vitro. The CDR3 nucleotides read TGTGCCAGTAATAGGGGGCGCGCCACTGAAGCTTTCTTT. As protein: CASNRGRATEAFF.